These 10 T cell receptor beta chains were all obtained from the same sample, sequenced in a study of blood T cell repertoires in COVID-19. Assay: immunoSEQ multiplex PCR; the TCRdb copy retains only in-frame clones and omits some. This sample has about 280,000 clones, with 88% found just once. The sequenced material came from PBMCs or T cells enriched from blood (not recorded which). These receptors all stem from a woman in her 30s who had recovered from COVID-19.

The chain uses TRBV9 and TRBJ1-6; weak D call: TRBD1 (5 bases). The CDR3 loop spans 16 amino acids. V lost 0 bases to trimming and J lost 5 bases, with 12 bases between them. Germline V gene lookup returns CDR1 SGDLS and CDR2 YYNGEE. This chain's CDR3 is CASSVAGGLDNSPLHF. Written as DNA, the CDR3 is TGTGCCAGCAGCGTAGCGGGGGGTTTGGATAATTCACCCCTCCACTTT.

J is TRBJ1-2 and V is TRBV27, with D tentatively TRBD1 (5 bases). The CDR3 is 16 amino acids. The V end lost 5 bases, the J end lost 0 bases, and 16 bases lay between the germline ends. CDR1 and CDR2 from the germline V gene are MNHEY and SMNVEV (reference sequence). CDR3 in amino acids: CASSSTRQLANYGYTF. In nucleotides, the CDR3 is TGTGCCAGCAGTAGTACCCGACAGTTAGCTAACTATGGCTACACCTTC.

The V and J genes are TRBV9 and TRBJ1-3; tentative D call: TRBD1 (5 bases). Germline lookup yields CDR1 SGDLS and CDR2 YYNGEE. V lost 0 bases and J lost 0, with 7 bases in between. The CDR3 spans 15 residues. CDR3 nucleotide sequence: TGTGCCAGCAGCGTAGGACAGAGCTCTGGAAACACCATATATTTT. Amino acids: CASSVGQSSGNTIYF.

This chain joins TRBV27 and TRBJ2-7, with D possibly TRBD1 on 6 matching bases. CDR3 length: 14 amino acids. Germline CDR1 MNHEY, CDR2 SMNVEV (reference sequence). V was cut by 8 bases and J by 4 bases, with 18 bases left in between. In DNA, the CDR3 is TGTGCCAGCGGGGTCGGGACACATCTTTACGAGCAGTACTTC. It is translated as CASGVGTHLYEQYF.

CDR3 residues: CAISDVARMGQETQYF. The CDR3 coding sequence is TGTGCCATCAGTGACGTGGCTAGAATGGGCCAAGAGACCCAGTACTTC. The gene calls are TRBV10-3 and TRBJ2-5; D ambiguous. In germline, CDR1 is ENHRY, CDR2 SYGVKD. The CDR3 consists of 16 residues. V was cut by 3 bases and J by 1 base, with 15 bases left in between.

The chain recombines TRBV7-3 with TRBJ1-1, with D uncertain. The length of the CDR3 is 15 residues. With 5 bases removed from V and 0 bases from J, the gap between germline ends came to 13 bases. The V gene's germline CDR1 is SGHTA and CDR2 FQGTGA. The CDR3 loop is CASSLLTPLNTEAFF. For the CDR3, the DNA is TGTGCCAGCAGCCTACTGACACCGTTGAACACTGAAGCTTTCTTT. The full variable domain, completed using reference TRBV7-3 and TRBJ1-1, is GAGVSQTPSNKVTEKGKYVELRCDPISGHTALYWYRQSLGQGPEFLIYFQGTGAADDSGLPNDRFFAVRPEGSVSTLKIQRTERGDSAVYLCASSLLTPLNTEAFFGQGTRLTVV.

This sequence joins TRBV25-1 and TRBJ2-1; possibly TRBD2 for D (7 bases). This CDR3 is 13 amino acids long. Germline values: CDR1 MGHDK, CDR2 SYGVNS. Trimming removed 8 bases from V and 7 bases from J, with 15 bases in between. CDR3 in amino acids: CASRWGGGNEQFF. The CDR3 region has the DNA TGTGCCAGCCGGTGGGGGGGCGGGAATGAGCAGTTCTTC.

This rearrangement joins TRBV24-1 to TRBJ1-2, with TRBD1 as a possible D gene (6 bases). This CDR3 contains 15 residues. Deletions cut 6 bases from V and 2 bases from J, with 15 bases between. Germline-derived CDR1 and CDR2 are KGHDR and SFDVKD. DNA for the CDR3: TGTGCCACCAGTCCCTGGGGGCTAGGGAACTATGGCTACACCTTC. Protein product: CATSPWGLGNYGYTF.

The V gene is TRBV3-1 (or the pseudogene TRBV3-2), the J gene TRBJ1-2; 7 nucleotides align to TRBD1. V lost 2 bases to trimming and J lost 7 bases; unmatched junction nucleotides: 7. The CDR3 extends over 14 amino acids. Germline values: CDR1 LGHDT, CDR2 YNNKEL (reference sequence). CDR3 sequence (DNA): TGTGCCAGCAGCCAATCTAGGGGGCGCGGTGGCTACACCTTC. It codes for CASSQSRGRGGYTF.

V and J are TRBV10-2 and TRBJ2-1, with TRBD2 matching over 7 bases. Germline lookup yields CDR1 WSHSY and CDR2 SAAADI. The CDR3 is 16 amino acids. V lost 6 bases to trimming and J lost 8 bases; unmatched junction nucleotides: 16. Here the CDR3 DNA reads TGCGCCAGCAGAGTTCTTCGGACTAGTTCTTGGGATGAGCAGTTCTTC. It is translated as CASRVLRTSSWDEQFF.